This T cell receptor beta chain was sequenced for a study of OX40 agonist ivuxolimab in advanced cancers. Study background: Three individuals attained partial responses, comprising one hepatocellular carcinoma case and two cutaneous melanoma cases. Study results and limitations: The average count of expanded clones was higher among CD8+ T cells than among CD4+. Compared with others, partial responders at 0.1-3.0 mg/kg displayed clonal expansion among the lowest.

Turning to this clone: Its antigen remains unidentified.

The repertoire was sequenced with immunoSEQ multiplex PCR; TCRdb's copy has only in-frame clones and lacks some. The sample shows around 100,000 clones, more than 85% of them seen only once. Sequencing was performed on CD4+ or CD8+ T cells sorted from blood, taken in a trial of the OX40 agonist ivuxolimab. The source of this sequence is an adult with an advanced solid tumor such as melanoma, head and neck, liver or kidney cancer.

CDR3 loop: CASSRVGETQYF. CDR3 DNA: TGTGCCAGCAGCAGAGTGGGGGAGACCCAGTACTTC. This chain uses TRBV7-2 with TRBJ2-5; D uncertain. Per germline, CDR1 SGHTA and CDR2 FQGNSA. There are 12 residues in the CDR3. V lost 5 bases to trimming and J lost 5 bases, with 9 bases between them. The whole variable domain, remainder taken from reference TRBV7-2 and TRBJ2-5, is GAGVSQSPSNKVTEKGKDVELRCDPISGHTALYWYRQSLGQGLEFLIYFQGNSAPDKSGLPSDRFSAERTGGSVSTLTIQRTQQEDSAVYLCASSRVGETQYFGPGTRLLVL.